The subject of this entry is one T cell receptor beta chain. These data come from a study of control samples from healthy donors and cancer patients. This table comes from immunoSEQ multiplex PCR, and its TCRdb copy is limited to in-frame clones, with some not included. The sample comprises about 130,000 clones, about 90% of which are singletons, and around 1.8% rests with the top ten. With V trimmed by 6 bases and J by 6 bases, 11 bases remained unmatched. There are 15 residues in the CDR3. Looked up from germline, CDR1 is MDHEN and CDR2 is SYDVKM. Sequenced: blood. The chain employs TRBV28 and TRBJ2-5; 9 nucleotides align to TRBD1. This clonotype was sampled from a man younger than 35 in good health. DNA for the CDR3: TGTGCCAGCAGGGTTCCATCGACAGGGGGAAAGACCCAGTACTTC. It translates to CASRVPSTGGKTQYF.